A selection of T cell receptor beta chains follows, all from one sample in a study of CD8 T cells in Susac syndrome. TCRdb called the immunoSEQ multiplex PCR reads again in MiXCR, with one record for every CDR3 protein. The sample lists approximately 100,000 distinct CDR3 sequences, less than 95% seen once, with about 0.11% in the top ten. The sample consisted of CD8+ T cells from PBMCs. The receptors originated from a human donor in good health. Each CDR3 is given with its conserved first and last residue. D genes are given only for firm matches. Not all rows give a size; the values are once, few, many and, for expanded clones, a class.

v_gene	j_gene	abundance	d_gene	CDR3nt	CDR3aa
TRBV7-2	TRBJ1-2	-	-	TGTGCCAGCAGCTTTTACCAGGGAAGTGAAGCTGGCTACACCTTC	CASSFYQGSEAGYTF
TRBV3-1	TRBJ1-3	once	-	TGTGCCAGTAGGCGAGGGACGGGATACTACCCGGGCTCTGGAAACACCATATATTTT	CASRRGTGYYPGSGNTIYF
TRBV20-1	TRBJ2-3	-	-	TGCAGTGCAACAGGTGGGCGTACGCAGTATTTT	CSATGGRTQYF
TRBV30	TRBJ1-2	-	-	TGTGCCTGTTCAGGGGCGGTTGGGTATGGCTACACCTTC	CACSGAVGYGYTF
TRBV7-2	TRBJ1-1	-	-	TGTGCCAGCAGCGCGCGAGGAACAGGGCTCGGTGCTTTCTTT	CASSARGTGLGAFF
TRBV7-3	TRBJ2-2	once	TRBD2	TGTGCCAGCAGCCCCCTAGCGGGAGTCACCGGGGAGCTGTTTTTT	CASSPLAGVTGELFF
TRBV5-1	TRBJ2-3	once	-	TGCGCCAGCAGCTTGGGCCCAGGGGCGGCAGATACGCAGTATTTT	CASSLGPGAADTQYF
TRBV29-1	TRBJ2-3	-	-	TGCAGCGTTGAAGGCGGGGTCCTCCGCACAGATACGCAGTATTTT	CSVEGGVLRTDTQYF
TRBV20-1	TRBJ1-1	-	-	TGCAGTGCTCCCCGGACAGCGAACACTGAAGCTTTCTTT	CSAPRTANTEAFF
TRBV6-1	TRBJ2-1	-	-	TGTGCCAGCAGTGAAGTCCCGAGGGGCGAGCAGTTCTTC	CASSEVPRGEQFF
TRBV7-2	TRBJ2-3	-	-	TGTGCCAGCAGCCCCAACGGGGGCACAGATACGCAGTATTTT	CASSPNGGTDTQYF
TRBV6-5	TRBJ2-1	-	-	TGTGCCAGCAGTAAAGAGGATGGTGAGCAGTTCTTC	CASSKEDGEQFF
TRBV6-5	TRBJ1-1	-	-	TGTGCCAGCAGCTATACAAGGAGCACTGAAGCTTTCTTT	CASSYTRSTEAFF
TRBV12-3/TRBV12-4	TRBJ1-2	-	-	TGTGCCAGCAGCCCGGGCCTAAGGGGCTACACCTTC	CASSPGLRGYTF
TRBV20-1	TRBJ1-4	-	-	TGCAGTGCTAGAGATACCCAGGGCCACTGGCTGTTTTTT	CSARDTQGHWLFF
TRBV7-3	TRBJ2-2	-	-	TGTGCCAGCAGCTTAATGTCGGGTACGAACACCGGGGAGCTGTTTTTT	CASSLMSGTNTGELFF
TRBV7-2	TRBJ2-7	-	TRBD1	TGTGCCAGCAGCTTACGGGGACAGGGGGCGAGGGACGAGCAGTACTTC	CASSLRGQGARDEQYF
TRBV20-1	TRBJ1-2	-	-	TGCAGTGCTAGAGATTACGGGGATAACTATGGCTACACCTTC	CSARDYGDNYGYTF
TRBV5-1	TRBJ2-1	-	-	TGCGCCAGCAGCTTAAAGACTAATGAGCAGTTCTTC	CASSLKTNEQFF
TRBV5-4	TRBJ2-3	-	TRBD2	TGTGCCAGCAGCCTGGGACTAGCGGGGCAGAAGGGAGATACGCAGTATTTT	CASSLGLAGQKGDTQYF
TRBV2	TRBJ2-1	-	TRBD2	TGTGCCAGCAGTGAAGTTGGGACTAGCGGCTCCTACAATGAGCAGTTCTTC	CASSEVGTSGSYNEQFF
TRBV5-1	TRBJ2-3	-	-	TGCGCCAGCAGCTTGGTTAGCACAGATACGCAGTATTTT	CASSLVSTDTQYF
TRBV5-1	TRBJ2-3	-	-	TGCGCCAGCAGCTTTGGGACTTCTAGCACAGATACGCAGTATTTT	CASSFGTSSTDTQYF
TRBV5-6	TRBJ1-5	-	-	TGTGCCAGCAGCTTGGGGGGAGATGGCAATCAGCCCCAGCATTTT	CASSLGGDGNQPQHF
TRBV20-1	TRBJ2-1	-	TRBD2	TGCAGTGCCGGGGAGCGGGGGGGCCCTCCTCGGAATGAGCAGTTCTTC	CSAGERGGPPRNEQFF
TRBV29-1	TRBJ2-6	-	-	TGCAGCGTTAGGACACCTGGCTCTGGGGCCAACGTCCTGACTTTC	CSVRTPGSGANVLTF
TRBV10-3	TRBJ2-1	-	-	TGTGCCATCACTAAAGGAGATGAGCAGTTCTTC	CAITKGDEQFF
TRBV19	TRBJ2-7	-	-	TGTGCCAGTAGTATCCGGGACACAGGCTCCTACGAGCAGTACTTC	CASSIRDTGSYEQYF